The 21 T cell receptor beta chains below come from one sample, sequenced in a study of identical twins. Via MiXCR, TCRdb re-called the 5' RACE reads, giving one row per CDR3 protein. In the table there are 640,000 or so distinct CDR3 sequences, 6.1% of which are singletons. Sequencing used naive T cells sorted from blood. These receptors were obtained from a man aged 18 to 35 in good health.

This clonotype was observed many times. The CDR3 DNA follows: TGTGCCAGCAGCGTGGGACTAGCGAGCGAGCAGTACTTC. This gives the protein CASSVGLASEQYF. This rearrangement joins TRBV7-9 to TRBJ2-7; TRBD2 matches 10 bases. Per germline, CDR1 SEHNR and CDR2 FQNEAQ (reference sequence). Trimming at V came to 5 bases and at J to 6 bases, leaving 4 bases not matched to a gene. This CDR3 is 13 amino acids long.

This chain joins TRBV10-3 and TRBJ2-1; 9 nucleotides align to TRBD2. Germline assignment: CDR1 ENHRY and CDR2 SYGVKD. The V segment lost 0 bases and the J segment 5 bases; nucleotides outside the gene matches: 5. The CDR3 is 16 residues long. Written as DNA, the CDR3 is TGTGCCATCAGTGAGTCTGTAGCGGGAGTCGACAATGAGCAGTTCTTC. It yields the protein CAISESVAGVDNEQFF.

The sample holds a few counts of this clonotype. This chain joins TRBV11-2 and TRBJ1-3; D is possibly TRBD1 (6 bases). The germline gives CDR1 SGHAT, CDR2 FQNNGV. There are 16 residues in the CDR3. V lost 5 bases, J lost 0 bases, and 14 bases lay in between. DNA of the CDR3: TGTGCCAGCAGCGGATACCGGGACACCTCTGGAAACACCATATATTTT. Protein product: CASSGYRDTSGNTIYF.

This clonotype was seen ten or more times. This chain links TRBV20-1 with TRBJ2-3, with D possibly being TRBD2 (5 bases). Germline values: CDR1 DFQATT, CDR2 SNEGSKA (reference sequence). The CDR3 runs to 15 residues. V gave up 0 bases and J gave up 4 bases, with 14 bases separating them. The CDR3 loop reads CSARDPLSGADTQYF. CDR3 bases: TGCAGTGCTAGAGATCCGCTTTCCGGGGCAGATACGCAGTATTTT.

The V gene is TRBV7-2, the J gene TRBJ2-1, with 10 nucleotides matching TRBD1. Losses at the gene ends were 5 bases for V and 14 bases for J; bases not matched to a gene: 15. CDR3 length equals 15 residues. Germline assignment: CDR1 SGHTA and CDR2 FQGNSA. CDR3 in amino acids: CASSADRGRDTREFF. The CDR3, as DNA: TGTGCCAGCAGCGCCGACAGGGGGCGAGATACCCGGGAGTTCTTC.

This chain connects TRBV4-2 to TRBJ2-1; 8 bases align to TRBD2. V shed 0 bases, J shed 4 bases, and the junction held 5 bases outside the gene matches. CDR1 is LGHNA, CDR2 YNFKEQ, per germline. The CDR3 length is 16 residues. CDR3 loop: CASSQDSAGGYNEQFF. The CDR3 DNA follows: TGTGCCAGCAGCCAAGATTCGGCGGGGGGATACAATGAGCAGTTCTTC.

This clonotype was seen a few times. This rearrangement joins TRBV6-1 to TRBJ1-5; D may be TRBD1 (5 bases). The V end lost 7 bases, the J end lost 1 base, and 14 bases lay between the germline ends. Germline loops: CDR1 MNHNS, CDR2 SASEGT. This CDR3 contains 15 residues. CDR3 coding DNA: TGTGCCAGCACCATCGGGGGGGGGAGCAATCAGCCCCAGCATTTT. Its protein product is CASTIGGGSNQPQHF.

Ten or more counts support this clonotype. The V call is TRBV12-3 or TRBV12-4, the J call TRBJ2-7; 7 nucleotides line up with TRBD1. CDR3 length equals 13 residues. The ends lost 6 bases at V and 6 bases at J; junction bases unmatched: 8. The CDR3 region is CASSQRQGGEQYV. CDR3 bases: TGTGCCAGCAGCCAAAGACAGGGTGGCGAGCAGTACGTC.

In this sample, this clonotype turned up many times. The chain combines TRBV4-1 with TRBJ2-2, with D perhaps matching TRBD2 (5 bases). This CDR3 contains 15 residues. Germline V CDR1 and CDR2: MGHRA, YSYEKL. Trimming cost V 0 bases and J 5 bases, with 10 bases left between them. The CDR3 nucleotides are TGCGCCAGCAGCCAAGAAGGAGGCGGTACCGGGGAGCTGTTTTTT. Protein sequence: CASSQEGGGTGELFF.

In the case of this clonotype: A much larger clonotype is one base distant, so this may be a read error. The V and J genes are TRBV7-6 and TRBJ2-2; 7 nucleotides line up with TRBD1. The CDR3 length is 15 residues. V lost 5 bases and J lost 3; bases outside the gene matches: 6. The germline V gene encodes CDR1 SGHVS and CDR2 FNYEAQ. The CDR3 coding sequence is TGTGCCAGCAGCCATGACAGGGCGTACACCGGGGAGCTGTTTTTT. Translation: CASSHDRAYTGELFF.

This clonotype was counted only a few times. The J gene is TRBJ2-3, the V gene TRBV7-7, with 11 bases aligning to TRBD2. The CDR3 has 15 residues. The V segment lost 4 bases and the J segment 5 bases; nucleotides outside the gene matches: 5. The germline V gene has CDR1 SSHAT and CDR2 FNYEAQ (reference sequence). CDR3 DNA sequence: TGTGCCAGCAGCTCGGGGACTAGCGGCGTAGATACGCAGTATTTT. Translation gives CASSSGTSGVDTQYF. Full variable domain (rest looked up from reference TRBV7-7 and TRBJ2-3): GAGVSQSPRYKVTKRGQDVTLRCDPISSHATLYWYQQALGQGPEFLTYFNYEAQPDKSGLPSDRFSAERPEGSISTLTIQRTEQRDSAMYRCASSSGTSGVDTQYFGPGTRLTVL.

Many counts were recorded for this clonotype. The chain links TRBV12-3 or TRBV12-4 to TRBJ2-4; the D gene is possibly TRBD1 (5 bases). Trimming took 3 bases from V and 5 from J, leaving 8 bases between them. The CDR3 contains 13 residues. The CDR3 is CASSFGAQNIQYF. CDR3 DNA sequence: TGTGCCAGCAGTTTTGGGGCCCAAAACATTCAGTACTTC.

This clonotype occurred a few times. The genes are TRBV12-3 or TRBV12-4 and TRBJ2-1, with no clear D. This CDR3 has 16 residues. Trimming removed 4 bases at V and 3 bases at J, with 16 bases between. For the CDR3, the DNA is TGTGCCAGCAGTTCATACGCCCCTCCAGGCTACAATGAGCAGTTCTTC. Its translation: CASSSYAPPGYNEQFF.

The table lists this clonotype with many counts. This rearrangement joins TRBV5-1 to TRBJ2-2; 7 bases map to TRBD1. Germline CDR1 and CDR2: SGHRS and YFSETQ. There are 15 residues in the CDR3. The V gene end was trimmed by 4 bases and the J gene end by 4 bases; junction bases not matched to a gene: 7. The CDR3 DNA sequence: TGCGCCAGCAGCGTGGGGGACAGCCTCACCGGGGAGCTGTTTTTT. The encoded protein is CASSVGDSLTGELFF.

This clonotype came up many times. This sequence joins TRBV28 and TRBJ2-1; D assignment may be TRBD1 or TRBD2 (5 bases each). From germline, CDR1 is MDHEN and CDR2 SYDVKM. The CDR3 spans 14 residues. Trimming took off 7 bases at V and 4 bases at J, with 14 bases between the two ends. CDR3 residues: CASKPGPEYNEQFF. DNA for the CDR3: TGTGCCAGCAAACCGGGACCCGAGTACAATGAGCAGTTCTTC.

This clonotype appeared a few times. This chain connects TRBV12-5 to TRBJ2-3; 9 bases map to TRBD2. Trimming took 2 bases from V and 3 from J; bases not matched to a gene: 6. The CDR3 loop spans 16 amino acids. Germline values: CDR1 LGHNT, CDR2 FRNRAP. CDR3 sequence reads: CASGLSLAGRTDTQYF. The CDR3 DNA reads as TGTGCTAGTGGTTTGTCTCTAGCGGGAAGAACAGATACGCAGTATTTT. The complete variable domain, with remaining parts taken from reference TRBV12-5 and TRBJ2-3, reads DARVTQTPRHKVTEMGQEVTMRCQPILGHNTVFWYRQTMMQGLELLAYFRNRAPLDDSGMPKDRFSAEMPDATLATLKIQPSEPRDSAVYFCASGLSLAGRTDTQYFGPGTRLTVL.

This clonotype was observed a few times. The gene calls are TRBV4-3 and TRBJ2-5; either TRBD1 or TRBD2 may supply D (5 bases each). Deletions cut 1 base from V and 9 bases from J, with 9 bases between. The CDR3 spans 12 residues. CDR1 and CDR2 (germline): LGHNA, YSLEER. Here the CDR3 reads CASSQGQRAQYF. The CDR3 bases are TGCGCCAGCAGCCAAGGACAGAGGGCCCAGTACTTC.

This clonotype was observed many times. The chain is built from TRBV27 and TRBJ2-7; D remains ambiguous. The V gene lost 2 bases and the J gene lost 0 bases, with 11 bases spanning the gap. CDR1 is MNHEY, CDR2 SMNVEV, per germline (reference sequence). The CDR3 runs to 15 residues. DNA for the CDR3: TGTGCCAGCAGTTTAATTTCCAGGAGCTCCTACGAGCAGTACTTC. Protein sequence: CASSLISRSSYEQYF.

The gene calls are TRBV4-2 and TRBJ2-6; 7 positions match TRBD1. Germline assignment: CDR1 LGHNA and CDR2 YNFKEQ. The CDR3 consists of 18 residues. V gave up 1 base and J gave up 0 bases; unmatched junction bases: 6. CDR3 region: CASSQGDRGLSGANVLTF. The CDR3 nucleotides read TGTGCCAGCAGCCAAGGGGACAGAGGCCTCTCTGGGGCCAACGTCCTGACTTTC.

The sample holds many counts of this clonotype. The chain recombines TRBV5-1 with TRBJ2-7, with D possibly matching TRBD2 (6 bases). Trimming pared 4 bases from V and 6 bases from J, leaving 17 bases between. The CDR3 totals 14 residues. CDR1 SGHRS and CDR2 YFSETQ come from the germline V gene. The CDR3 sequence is CASSPASASGEQYF. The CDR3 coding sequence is TGCGCCAGCAGCCCTGCTAGCGCCTCAGGCGAGCAGTACTTC.

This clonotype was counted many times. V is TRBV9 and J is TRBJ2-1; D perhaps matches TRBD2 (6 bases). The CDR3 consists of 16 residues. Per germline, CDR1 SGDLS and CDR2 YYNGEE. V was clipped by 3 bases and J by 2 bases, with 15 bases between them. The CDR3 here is CASSARVAGPYNEQFF. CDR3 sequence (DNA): TGTGCCAGCAGCGCCAGGGTTGCGGGGCCCTACAATGAGCAGTTCTTC.